This T cell receptor beta chain was observed in a study of glioma-infiltrating T cells after dendritic cell vaccination. Study in general: Samples are from glioblastoma patients in Phase I and II dendritic cell vaccine trials. The study's findings and limits: TCR clonality showed no direct relationship with survival.

The CDR3 has 14 residues. The trim removed 7 bases at V and 6 bases at J, leaving 5 bases unmatched. Per germline, CDR1 PRHDT and CDR2 FYEKMQ (reference sequence). Amplification used 60 V beta primers and 13 J beta primers. The protocol was immunoSEQ multiplex PCR, while the TCRdb copy is restricted to in-frame clones and leaves out a portion. Of approximately 110,000 clones listed, 90% are singletons. Noted time point: after dendritic cell vaccination, including at tumor progression/relapse. A note on this clone: Its antigen is still unknown.

The V call is TRBV13, the J call TRBJ2-7; 14 bases are a match to TRBD2. The sequence was collected from a human donor with glioblastoma. Sequencing used blood, obtained after dendritic cell vaccination. The CDR3 DNA reads TGTGCCAGCACCCCGGGACTAGCGGGAGTCGAGCAGTACTTC. It specifies CASTPGLAGVEQYF.